The T cell receptor beta chain described here comes from a study of blood T cell repertoires in COVID-19. Sequencing was performed with immunoSEQ multiplex PCR; in TCRdb, only in-frame clones are kept and a portion is missing. The sample shows about 73,000 clones, 70% to 85% of them seen only once. There are 15 residues in the CDR3. Trimming left V 1 base short and J 4 bases short, with 13 bases between. Germline loops: CDR1 KGHSH, CDR2 LQKENI. The chain combines TRBV18 with TRBJ1-2; no clear D gene. The sequence was collected from an older woman with acute or convalescent COVID-19. The sample was peripheral blood. DNA of the CDR3: TGTGCCAGCTCACCACGCCCGGGGAACCCCTATGGCTACACCTTC. This gives the protein CASSPRPGNPYGYTF.